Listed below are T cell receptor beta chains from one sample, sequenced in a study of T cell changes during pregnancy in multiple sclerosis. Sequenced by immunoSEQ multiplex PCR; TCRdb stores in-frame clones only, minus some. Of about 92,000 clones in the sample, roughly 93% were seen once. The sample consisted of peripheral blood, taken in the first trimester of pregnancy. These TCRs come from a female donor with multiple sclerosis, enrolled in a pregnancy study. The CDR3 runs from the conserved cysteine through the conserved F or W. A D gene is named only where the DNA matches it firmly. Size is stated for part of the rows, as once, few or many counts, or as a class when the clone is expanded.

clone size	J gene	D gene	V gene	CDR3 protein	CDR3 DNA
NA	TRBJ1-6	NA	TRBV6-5	CASSYSRVGGESPLHF	TGTGCCAGCAGTTACTCGAGGGTAGGGGGGGAATCACCCCTCCACTTT
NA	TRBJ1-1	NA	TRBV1	CTSSHGTDSRFDTEAFF	TGCACCAGCAGCCACGGGACAGACAGCCGTTTTGACACTGAAGCTTTCTTT
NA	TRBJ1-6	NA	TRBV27	CASSLVSGYPRSPLHF	TGTGCCAGCAGTTTAGTCTCGGGGTACCCTAGATCACCCCTCCACTTT
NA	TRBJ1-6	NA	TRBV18	CASSRDKNSPLHF	TGTGCCAGCTCACGGGACAAAAATTCACCCCTCCACTTT
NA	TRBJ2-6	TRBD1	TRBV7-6	CASSSGQGAGSGANVLTF	TGTGCCAGCAGCTCTGGACAGGGGGCGGGCTCTGGGGCCAACGTCCTGACTTTC
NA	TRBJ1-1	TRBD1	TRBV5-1	CASRDREGDTEAFF	TGCGCCAGCAGAGACAGGGAAGGCGACACTGAAGCTTTCTTT
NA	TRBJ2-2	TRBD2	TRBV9	CASSGRGANTGELFF	TGTGCCTCTAGCGGGCGGGGAGCCAACACCGGGGAGCTGTTTTTT
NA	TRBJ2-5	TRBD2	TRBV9	CASSDWTSFYQETQYF	TGTGCCAGCAGCGACTGGACTAGCTTCTACCAAGAGACCCAGTACTTC
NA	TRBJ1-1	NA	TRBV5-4	CASSQVERSNTEAFF	TGTGCCAGCAGCCAGGTCGAGAGATCGAACACTGAAGCTTTCTTT
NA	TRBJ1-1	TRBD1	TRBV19	CASSYRGEYTEAFF	TGTGCCAGTAGCTACAGGGGTGAGTACACTGAAGCTTTCTTT
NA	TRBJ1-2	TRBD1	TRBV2	CASSPIVDRATGYTF	TGTGCCAGCAGTCCTATAGTGGACAGGGCCACTGGCTACACCTTC
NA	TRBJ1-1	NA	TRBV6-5	CASTNTGFSEAFF	TGTGCCAGCACCAACACAGGATTCTCTGAAGCTTTCTTT
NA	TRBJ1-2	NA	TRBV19	CASSIVSSGNHGYTF	TGTGCCAGTAGTATAGTGAGTTCCGGGAATCATGGCTACACCTTC
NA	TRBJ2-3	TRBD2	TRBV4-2	CASSQESGLAGGGSTDTQYF	TGTGCCAGCAGCCAAGAATCTGGACTAGCGGGGGGGGGAAGCACAGATACGCAGTATTTT
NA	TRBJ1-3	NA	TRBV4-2	CASSQASPGDTIYF	TGTGCCAGCAGCCAAGCATCCCCCGGAGACACCATATATTTT
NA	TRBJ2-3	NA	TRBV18	CASSPLGPSGRGADTQYF	TGTGCCAGCTCACCACTCGGGCCCAGCGGGCGGGGCGCAGATACGCAGTATTTT
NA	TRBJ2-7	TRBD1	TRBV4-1	CASSPQTGYEQYF	TGCGCCAGCAGCCCACAGACAGGGTACGAGCAGTACTTC
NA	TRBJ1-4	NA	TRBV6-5	CASSGGFKNEKLFF	TGTGCCAGCTCGGGGGGCTTTAAGAATGAAAAACTGTTTTTT
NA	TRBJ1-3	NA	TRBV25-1	CASASGVENTIYF	TGTGCCAGCGCATCAGGGGTGGAAAACACCATATATTTT
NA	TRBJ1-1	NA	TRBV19	CASSPWGGLNTEAFF	TGTGCCAGTAGTCCCTGGGGGGGATTGAACACTGAAGCTTTCTTT
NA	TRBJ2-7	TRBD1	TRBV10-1	CASSEREGVRGLPASYEQYF	TGCGCCAGCAGTGAGCGTGAAGGGGTTAGGGGGCTACCAGCTTCCTACGAGCAGTACTTC
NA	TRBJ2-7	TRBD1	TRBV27	CASSYRDRASEQYF	TGTGCCAGCAGTTACCGGGACAGGGCGTCCGAGCAGTACTTC
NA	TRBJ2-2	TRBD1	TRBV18	CASSPLTGITGELFF	TGTGCCAGCTCACCACTGACAGGGATCACCGGGGAGCTGTTTTTT
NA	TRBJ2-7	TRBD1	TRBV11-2	CASSPPGGQGYEQYF	TGTGCCAGCAGTCCCCCCGGGGGACAGGGCTACGAGCAGTACTTC
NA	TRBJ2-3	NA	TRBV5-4	CASGSADTQYF	TGTGCCAGCGGCTCGGCAGATACGCAGTATTTT
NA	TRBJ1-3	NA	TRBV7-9	CAPSGNTIYF	TGTGCCCCTTCTGGAAACACCATATATTTT
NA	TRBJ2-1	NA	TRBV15	CATSKFRGPSDEQFF	TGTGCCACCAGCAAATTCAGGGGTCCTTCGGATGAGCAGTTCTTC
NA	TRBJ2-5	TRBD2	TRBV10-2	CASSEGLAGGQGLETQYF	TGCGCCAGCAGTGAAGGGCTAGCGGGGGGGCAGGGTCTGGAGACCCAGTACTTC
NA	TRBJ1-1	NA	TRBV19	CASSIREGMNTEAFF	TGTGCCAGTAGTATTCGAGAGGGCATGAACACTGAAGCTTTCTTT
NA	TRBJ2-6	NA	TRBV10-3	CAISGLRGVGANVLTF	TGTGCCATCAGTGGTCTCAGGGGGGTTGGGGCCAACGTCCTGACTTTC
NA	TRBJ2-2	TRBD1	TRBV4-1	CASSRSSADRVGNTGELFF	TGCGCCAGCAGCCGCAGCTCCGCCGACAGGGTGGGGAACACCGGGGAGCTGTTTTTT
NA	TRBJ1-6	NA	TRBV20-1	CSARRGSPLHF	TGCAGTGCTCGCAGGGGTTCACCCCTCCACTTT
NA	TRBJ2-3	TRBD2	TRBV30	CAWSLIAGGVQLTDTQYF	TGTGCCTGGAGCCTGATAGCGGGGGGGGTCCAACTCACAGATACGCAGTATTTT
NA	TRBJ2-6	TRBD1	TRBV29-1	CSVSTGTGVSGANVLTF	TGCAGCGTTTCTACCGGGACAGGGGTGTCTGGGGCCAACGTCCTGACTTTC
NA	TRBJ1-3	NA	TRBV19	CASSPAEHLGGDTIYF	TGTGCCAGTAGTCCCGCTGAGCATCTTGGAGGAGACACCATATATTTT
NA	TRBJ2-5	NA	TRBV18	CASSPAGQPPGETQYF	TGTGCCAGCTCACCGGCGGGACAGCCACCGGGGGAGACCCAGTACTTC
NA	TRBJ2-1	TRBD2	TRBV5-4	CASRPGGSDEQFF	TGTGCCAGCAGGCCGGGGGGGAGTGATGAGCAGTTCTTC
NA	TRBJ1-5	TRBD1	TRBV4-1	CASSLDRGSNQPQHF	TGCGCCAGCAGCCTAGACAGGGGTTCCAATCAGCCCCAGCATTTT
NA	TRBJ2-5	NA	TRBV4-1	CASSQGGPPSKVQYF	TGCGCCAGCAGCCAAGGAGGCCCTCCTTCGAAGGTCCAGTACTTC
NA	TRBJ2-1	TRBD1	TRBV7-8	CASNSQGWDNEQFF	TGTGCCAGCAACTCACAGGGGTGGGACAATGAGCAGTTCTTC
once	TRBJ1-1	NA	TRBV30	CAWSTPRQGLGSTEAFF	TGTGCCTGGAGTACCCCTCGGCAGGGACTTGGGAGTACTGAAGCTTTCTTT
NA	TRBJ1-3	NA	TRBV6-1	CASSELGGATIYF	TGTGCCAGCTCGGAATTGGGGGGTGCCACCATATATTTT
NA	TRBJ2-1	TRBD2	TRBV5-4	CASTGPPDRGDEQFF	TGTGCCAGCACGGGTCCCCCCGATCGGGGGGATGAGCAGTTCTTC
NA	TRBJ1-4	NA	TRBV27	CASSSLAGGLANEKLFF	TGTGCCAGCAGTTCCCTCGCCGGAGGGCTTGCTAATGAAAAACTGTTTTTT
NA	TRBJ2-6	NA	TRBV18	CASSPLTDTNSGANVLTF	TGTGCCAGCTCACCATTAACAGACACAAACTCTGGGGCCAACGTCCTGACTTTC
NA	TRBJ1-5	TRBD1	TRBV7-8	CASSFGTGGLYSNQPQHF	TGTGCCAGCAGCTTCGGGACAGGGGGGTTGTATAGCAATCAGCCCCAGCATTTT
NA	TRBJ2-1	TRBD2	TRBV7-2	CASSLISGGENEQFF	TGTGCCAGCAGCTTAATCAGCGGGGGGGAAAATGAGCAGTTCTTC